Each of the 30 T cell receptor beta chains below was sequenced from the same sample in a study of T cells in Graves' hyperthyroidism and ophthalmopathy. Template material for amplifying TCR beta CDR3 regions consisted of RNA transcripts. Using the HTBI primer set, a first-round RT-PCR was run on the TCR CDR3. TCRdb processed the multiplex PCR reads anew with MiXCR; each CDR3 protein has one entry. The profile covers hundreds of thousands of distinct CDR3 sequences, with 13% appearing a single time and around a tenth taken by the ten largest. Sequenced material: blood. The receptor set was obtained from a woman in her late teens or twenties with Graves' hyperthyroidism.

This clonotype was seen at least ten times. This chain joins TRBV11-2 and TRBJ2-7; 9 bases map to TRBD1. The CDR3 spans 15 residues. Germline assignment: CDR1 SGHAT and CDR2 FQNNGV. Trimming cost V 1 base and J 5 bases; bases outside gene matches: 6. CDR3 region: CASSLGTGGINEQYF. CDR3 DNA sequence: TGTGCCAGCAGCTTAGGAACAGGGGGCATCAACGAGCAGTACTTC.

The table lists this clonotype with many counts. The chain has TRBV4-3 and TRBJ1-1; the D is unclear. The length of the CDR3 is 16 residues. Germline V lookup: CDR1 LGHNA, CDR2 YSLEER. Trimming shortened V by 3 bases and J by 1 base, and 15 bases separated the two germline ends. CDR3 DNA sequence: TGCGCCAGCAGCCATGAAGTAGGACGGACGAACACTGAAGCTTTCTTT. This codes for CASSHEVGRTNTEAFF.

The CDR3 loop is CASSGRDRAFEQYF. The CDR3 DNA reads TGTGCCAGCAGTGGCCGGGACAGGGCATTTGAGCAGTACTTC. The chain employs TRBV2 and TRBJ2-7, with 9 bases aligning to TRBD1. This CDR3 is 14 amino acids long. Trimming took 4 bases from V and 7 from J; bases not matched to a gene: 8. Germline V gene sequence: CDR1 SNHLY, CDR2 FYNNEI.

This clonotype was picked up many times. The chain joins TRBV24-1 to TRBJ2-5; D is unclear. Trimming cost V 0 bases and J 6 bases, with 1 base left between them. The CDR3 has 11 residues. Germline CDR1 reads KGHDR; CDR2 reads SFDVKD. The CDR3 region has the DNA TGTGCCACCAGTGATTTGCAGACCCAGTACTTC. Its protein is CATSDLQTQYF.

This clonotype showed up many times. This rearrangement joins TRBV20-1 to TRBJ2-3, with no clear D. V was trimmed by 3 bases and J by 4 bases, leaving 23 bases between them. The CDR3 has 17 residues. The germline gives CDR1 DFQATT, CDR2 SNEGSKA (reference sequence). The CDR3 reads CSASPSTARLSSDTQYF. CDR3 nucleotide sequence: TGCAGTGCTAGCCCATCTACAGCCCGGCTGTCTTCAGATACGCAGTATTTT.

In this sample, this clonotype turned up many times. The chain couples TRBV6-1 to TRBJ2-7; tentatively, D is TRBD1 or TRBD2 (6 bases each). The CDR3 has 14 amino acids. Germline V lookup: CDR1 MNHNS, CDR2 SASEGT. V lost 11 bases and J 4 bases, leaving 21 bases between the germline ends. As DNA, the CDR3 is TGTGCCTCCAACTTCGATAGGGGGGAATACGAGCAGTACTTC. Protein product: CASNFDRGEYEQYF.

This clonotype was picked up many times. The V gene is TRBV18, the J gene TRBJ1-2; D gene unclear. This CDR3 has 13 amino acids. Germline V gene data show CDR1 as KGHSH and CDR2 as LQKENI. Trimming cost V 3 bases and J 4 bases, with 9 bases left between them. CDR3: CASSPRGGYGYTF. CDR3 nucleotides: TGTGCCAGCTCACCCCGGGGTGGCTATGGCTACACCTTC.

This clonotype was seen ten or more times. The junction does not match germline at one end; this may be a read error. The V and J genes are TRBV7-2 and TRBJ2-5, with 7 bases aligning to TRBD1. Germline V gives CDR1 SGHTA, CDR2 FQGNSA. This CDR3 is 13 amino acids long. The CDR3 here is CANSFNRGETQYF. DNA for the CDR3: TGTGCCAACAGCTTTAACAGGGGCGAGACCCAGTACTTC.

This clonotype has at least ten counts. V and J are TRBV20-1 and TRBJ1-5; D gene ambiguous. Per the germline V gene, CDR1 is DFQATT and CDR2 is SNEGSKA (reference sequence). This CDR3 is 11 amino acids long. V shed 0 bases and J shed 13 bases, with 10 bases lying between them. The DNA for the CDR3 is TGCAGTGCTAGAGATGTCTTCAGGCAGCATTTT. Encoded protein: CSARDVFRQHF.

This clonotype was seen ten or more times. The chain is built from TRBV11-2 and TRBJ2-7; TRBD1 aligns across 8 bases. The germline gives CDR1 SGHAT, CDR2 FQNNGV. The trim removed 5 bases at V and 2 bases at J, leaving 8 bases unmatched. The CDR3 consists of 15 residues. CDR3 protein: CASSLDRAIPYEQYF. For the CDR3, the DNA is TGTGCCAGCAGCCTGGACAGGGCGATCCCCTACGAGCAGTACTTC.

The sample holds many counts of this clonotype. V usage is TRBV6-2 or TRBV6-3 and J usage is TRBJ2-5, with 14 bases aligning to TRBD2. Germline loops: CDR1 MNHEY, CDR2 SVGEGT. This CDR3 is 17 amino acids long. The V and J ends lost 6 bases and 4 bases, in that order; junction bases with no gene match: 10. DNA of the CDR3: TGTGCCAGCAGCGAAGGGACTAGCGGGGGAGACATAGAGACCCAGTACTTC. Translating it yields CASSEGTSGGDIETQYF.

This clonotype was found many times. The rearrangement joins TRBV20-1 to TRBJ1-5, with no clear D. Germline V gene sequence: CDR1 DFQATT, CDR2 SNEGSKA (reference sequence). Trimming left V 4 bases short and J 2 bases short, with 15 bases between. The CDR3 has 15 amino acids. CDR3 in amino acids: CSAIAPSMGNQPQHF. CDR3 in DNA: TGCAGTGCTATTGCTCCCTCGATGGGCAATCAGCCCCAGCATTTT.

This clonotype was counted a few times. The V gene is TRBV5-1, the J gene TRBJ2-1; D possibly corresponds to TRBD2 (6 bases). Trimming removed 2 bases at V and 6 bases at J, with 18 bases between. CDR1 is SGHRS, CDR2 YFSETQ, per germline. This CDR3 is built from 16 residues. The DNA of the CDR3 is TGCGCCAGCAGCTTCTTTGTGGGAGGTAATAGCAATGAGCAGTTCTTC. It yields the protein CASSFFVGGNSNEQFF.

This clonotype was recorded at least ten times. The chain recombines TRBV3-1 with TRBJ2-1; no firm D call. Trimming left V 1 base short and J 7 bases short, with 5 bases between. CDR1 is LGHDT, CDR2 YNNKEL, per germline (reference sequence). The CDR3 loop spans 12 amino acids. The CDR3 loop is CASSQAENEQFF. CDR3 nucleotides: TGTGCCAGCAGCCAAGCGGAAAATGAGCAGTTCTTC.

This clonotype has just a few counts. V gene TRBV6-1 combines with J gene TRBJ1-1, with 8 nucleotides matching TRBD1. This CDR3 spans 15 amino acids. From germline, CDR1 is MNHNS and CDR2 SASEGT. Trimming took 6 bases from V and 1 from J; bases not matched to a gene: 7. In nucleotides, the CDR3 is TGTGCCAGCAGGGCTTACAGGGGGGCGAACACTGAAGCTTTCTTT. Translating it yields CASRAYRGANTEAFF.

This clonotype was counted at least ten times. The rearrangement joins TRBV12-3 or TRBV12-4 to TRBJ1-2, with D unresolved. CDR3 length equals 11 residues. V was shortened by 1 base and J by 4 bases, with 1 base between the two germline ends. Here the CDR3 reads CASSLVYGYTF. DNA of the CDR3: TGTGCCAGCAGTTTAGTCTATGGCTACACCTTC.

The gene calls are TRBV6-2 or TRBV6-3 and TRBJ2-2; D unresolved. Germline CDR1 and CDR2: MNHEY and SVGEGT. The V gene lost 1 base and the J gene lost 4 bases, with 7 bases spanning the gap. This CDR3 region has 14 residues. This CDR3 reads CASSYFPATGELFF. In nucleotides, the CDR3 is TGTGCCAGCAGTTACTTTCCCGCCACCGGGGAGCTGTTTTTT.

This clonotype was observed at least ten times. J is TRBJ2-5 and V is TRBV11-2; 7 bases fit TRBD1. CDR1 SGHAT and CDR2 FQNNGV come from the germline V gene. Trimming at V came to 5 bases and at J to 6 bases, leaving 9 bases not matched to a gene. The CDR3 extends over 14 amino acids. The DNA for the CDR3 is TGTGCCAGCAGCACCTCCACAGGGGCGCAGACCCAGTACTTC. This gives the protein CASSTSTGAQTQYF.

This clonotype was found a few times. The CDR3 here is CAAGTGSYEQYF. CDR3 DNA sequence: TGTGCCGCCGGGACAGGGAGCTACGAGCAGTACTTC. The chain uses TRBV24-1 and TRBJ2-7; 9 positions agree with TRBD1. CDR3 size: 12 residues. V was clipped by 12 bases and J by 3 bases; unmatched bases: 5. The germline V gene encodes CDR1 KGHDR and CDR2 SFDVKD.

This rearrangement joins TRBV4-3 to TRBJ2-2, with 8 bases identical to TRBD2. Germline values: CDR1 LGHNA, CDR2 YSLEER. The CDR3 contains 15 residues. V lost 3 bases to trimming and J lost 5 bases; unmatched junction nucleotides: 5. This CDR3 is CASSQAGGGTGELFF. In DNA form, the CDR3 reads TGCGCCAGCAGCCAGGCGGGAGGAGGGACCGGGGAGCTGTTTTTT.

At least ten counts were recorded for this clonotype. The gene calls are TRBV3-1 and TRBJ2-2; no reliable D call. This CDR3 comprises 15 residues. Trimming stripped 4 bases from V and 3 bases from J, with 12 bases between. Germline V gene sequence: CDR1 LGHDT, CDR2 YNNKEL (reference sequence). The CDR3 DNA follows: TGTGCCAGCAGCCGGGAAGTAGAGGACACCGGGGAGCTGTTTTTT. This sequence encodes CASSREVEDTGELFF.

This clonotype was counted ten times or more. The rearrangement links TRBV28 to TRBJ2-7; the D is unclear. The CDR3 contains 11 residues. Between the trimmed V and J ends, which lost 6 bases and 5 bases, there was a span of 8 bases. Germline assignment: CDR1 MDHEN and CDR2 SYDVKM. The CDR3: CASSQIHEQYF. CDR3 nucleotide sequence: TGTGCCAGCAGCCAAATCCACGAGCAGTACTTC.

This clonotype was seen repeatedly, ten times or more. This chain joins TRBV28 and TRBJ2-7; TRBD1 agrees at 8 bases. The CDR3 runs 16 residues. The germline CDR1 and CDR2 sequences are MDHEN and SYDVKM. V gave up 6 bases and J gave up 3 bases; unmatched junction bases: 13. CDR3 coding DNA: TGTGCCAGCAGCCCGAGCAGTGGACAGGGAGGCTACGAGCAGTACTTC. Translating gives CASSPSSGQGGYEQYF.

The chain links TRBV28 to TRBJ1-2; TRBD1 might be the D (6 bases). This CDR3 has 13 amino acids. Germline V gene data show CDR1 as MDHEN and CDR2 as SYDVKM. Trimming left V 2 bases short and J 5 bases short, with 9 bases between. The CDR3 reads CASSLNRVYGYTF. The CDR3 nucleotides are TGTGCCAGCAGTTTAAACAGGGTTTATGGCTACACCTTC.

This clonotype has ten or more counts. The V and J genes are TRBV4-1 and TRBJ1-3, with a possible D match to TRBD1 (6 bases). The CDR3 sequence is 14 residues long. V was trimmed by 3 bases and J by 4 bases, leaving 10 bases between them. Germline CDR1 is MGHRA and CDR2 is YSYEKL. CDR3 DNA sequence: TGCGCCAGCAGCCATGTAGGGGGAGGAAACACCATATATTTT. Amino acid sequence: CASSHVGGGNTIYF.

This clonotype showed up many times. The chain joins TRBV29-1 to TRBJ1-1; TRBD1 matches 8 bases. The CDR3 is made up of 14 amino acids. The V gene's germline CDR1 is SQVTM and CDR2 ANQGSEA. V trimming: 2 bases; J trimming: 6 bases; junction bases outside the gene matches: 8. The CDR3 nucleotides read TGCAGCGTTGAAAAGCAGGGGGCAGTCGCTGAAGCTTTCTTT. It is translated as CSVEKQGAVAEAFF.

This clonotype was recorded at least ten times. This rearrangement joins TRBV20-1 to TRBJ2-7; possibly TRBD2 for D (6 bases). Trimming took 5 bases from V and 1 from J, leaving 12 bases between them. CDR1 is DFQATT and CDR2 is SNEGSKA in the germline V gene (reference sequence). This CDR3 is built from 13 residues. The CDR3 protein is CSAARGGSYEQYF. CDR3 DNA sequence: TGCAGTGCTGCGCGGGGCGGGTCCTACGAGCAGTACTTC.

This clonotype was recorded many times. The rearrangement links TRBV2 to TRBJ1-2, with a tentative D call TRBD1 (6 bases). The V end lost 4 bases, the J end lost 8 bases, and 17 bases lay between the germline ends. The CDR3 spans 14 residues. CDR1 SNHLY and CDR2 FYNNEI come from the germline V gene. The CDR3 is CASSVIGQGNGYTF. The CDR3 region has the DNA TGTGCCAGCAGTGTAATTGGGCAGGGGAACGGCTACACCTTC.

The CDR3 DNA sequence: TGTGCCAGCAGTTACGGGGCTTCTGAGCAGTTCTTC. Protein: CASSYGASEQFF. This chain uses TRBV6-2 or TRBV6-3 with TRBJ2-1; possible D gene TRBD1, 5 bases. CDR1 is MNHEY and CDR2 is SVGEGT in the germline V gene. The CDR3 extends over 12 amino acids. V was cut by 2 bases and J by 9 bases, with 8 bases left in between.

This clonotype was detected ten times or more. This rearrangement joins TRBV12-3 or TRBV12-4 to TRBJ2-5, with D unresolved. The CDR3 spans 13 residues. V was clipped by 3 bases and J by 3 bases, with 8 bases between them. CDR3 sequence: CASSFVLKETQYF. Here the CDR3 DNA reads TGTGCCAGCAGTTTTGTCCTAAAAGAGACCCAGTACTTC.